A selection of T cell receptor beta chains follows, all from one sample in a study of PD-1 blockade in classical Hodgkin lymphoma. Assay used: immunoSEQ multiplex PCR; TCRdb lists only in-frame clones, some missing. The data show about 46,000 clones, around 66% seen once. Material: peripheral blood mononuclear cells (PBMCs), obtained at baseline. Receptors were obtained from a human donor with classical Hodgkin lymphoma. Both conserved end residues are trimmed from each CDR3. D genes are given only for firm matches. Part of the rows lack a size; the others show once, few, many or a class for expanded clones.

TRBD1	TRBJ1-2	once	TRBV6-1	ACYLQGAGGYT
NA	TRBJ2-7	NA	TRBV28	ASRNTGTVSSYEQY
NA	TRBJ1-5	NA	TRBV5-1	ASSLGPLDQPQH
TRBD1	TRBJ2-7	NA	TRBV29-1	SVEGQGRNEQY
TRBD2	TRBJ2-1	NA	TRBV27	AIGTSVYNEQF
NA	TRBJ2-3	NA	TRBV11-2	ASSPSADTQY
NA	TRBJ2-7	few	TRBV28	ASLAKSSYEQY
TRBD1	TRBJ2-3	NA	TRBV7-6	ASSLTGGTGGLY
TRBD1	TRBJ1-4	NA	TRBV29-1	SVSTGEEKLF
NA	TRBJ1-4	NA	TRBV29-1	SVATGPATNEKLF
TRBD2	TRBJ2-2	NA	TRBV5-1	ASSAGLEVSGELF
NA	TRBJ2-3	NA	TRBV7-3	ASSPGQGTDTQY
NA	TRBJ1-5	few	TRBV7-2	ASSLGTTSQPQH
NA	TRBJ2-6	NA	TRBV5-1	ASSPDGSGANVLT
NA	TRBJ2-5	few	TRBV6-1	ASSGQLGGETQY
NA	TRBJ1-3	few	TRBV28	ASRGQNLLLSGNTIY
NA	TRBJ2-7	NA	TRBV6-1	ASSDNEQY
NA	TRBJ1-1	NA	TRBV28	ASSGVDTEAF
NA	TRBJ1-1	NA	TRBV30	AWRGPGRGVAF
NA	TRBJ1-1	few	TRBV12-5	ASGLYENTEAF
NA	TRBJ2-3	few	TRBV4-1	ASSLTPPGLAADTQY
TRBD2	TRBJ2-3	NA	TRBV28	ASSPTLQRGENTDTQY
NA	TRBJ1-2	NA	TRBV2	ASSPGWGDTDYGYT
NA	TRBJ2-1	once	TRBV5-1	ASSLGQTSSYNEQF
NA	TRBJ2-7	NA	TRBV11-3	ASSSIRAPRGYEQY
TRBD2	TRBJ2-7	NA	TRBV28	ASSLTLAGEQY
NA	TRBJ2-1	NA	TRBV19	ASSPELLLAPNEQF
TRBD1	TRBJ2-5	NA	TRBV25-1	ASSELGQTRETQY
NA	TRBJ1-5	NA	TRBV18	ASSPPGGNQPQH
NA	TRBJ2-7	once	TRBV19	ASSIETGRQY
TRBD1	TRBJ1-6	NA	TRBV7-8	ASSQGTGNYNSPLH
NA	TRBJ1-1	NA	TRBV18	ASSEDMNTEAF
NA	TRBJ2-7	NA	TRBV5-1	ASSLDRNEQY
NA	TRBJ1-1	NA	TRBV12-5	ASGTLKDGGHVVDTEAF
NA	TRBJ2-7	NA	TRBV6-5	ASSPTGPITYEQY
NA	TRBJ1-2	NA	TRBV6-1	ASVKEVNYGYT
TRBD1	TRBJ1-2	NA	TRBV19	ATSGTGEKFYGYT
NA	TRBJ1-1	many	TRBV19	ASSIGVGGNTEAF
TRBD1	TRBJ1-3	NA	TRBV11-2	ASSPTGQDGNTIY
NA	TRBJ1-2	NA	TRBV29-1	SVEETGHLYGYT
TRBD1	TRBJ2-1	few	TRBV29-1	SVPSEEVKPGQGYNEQF
NA	TRBJ1-2	NA	TRBV29-1	SAITEFHGYT
TRBD1	TRBJ1-2	NA	TRBV2	ASSTGVGGYT
TRBD2	TRBJ2-3	NA	TRBV6-5	ASSYSSGGHTDTQY
NA	TRBJ1-1	few	TRBV28	ASSLMGRNTEAF
TRBD1	TRBJ1-5	NA	TRBV19	ASSVAGQGFNSNQPQH
NA	TRBJ2-7	once	TRBV6-1	ASSERGRDRYEQY
TRBD1	TRBJ1-1	NA	TRBV27	AKQGEAF
NA	TRBJ1-2	NA	TRBV11-2	ASSSNAFGGYT
NA	TRBJ2-2	once	TRBV2	ASSVLSKGTGELF
NA	TRBJ1-1	NA	TRBV11-2	ASSLDQWTMNTEAF
TRBD1	TRBJ2-1	NA	TRBV9	ASSPGDRNNEQF
NA	TRBJ1-2	NA	TRBV11-1	ASSYRDGHYGYT
TRBD2	TRBJ2-2	NA	TRBV19	ASRLTASGRIRTGELF
NA	TRBJ2-2	NA	TRBV10-2	ASSLDRAAGELF